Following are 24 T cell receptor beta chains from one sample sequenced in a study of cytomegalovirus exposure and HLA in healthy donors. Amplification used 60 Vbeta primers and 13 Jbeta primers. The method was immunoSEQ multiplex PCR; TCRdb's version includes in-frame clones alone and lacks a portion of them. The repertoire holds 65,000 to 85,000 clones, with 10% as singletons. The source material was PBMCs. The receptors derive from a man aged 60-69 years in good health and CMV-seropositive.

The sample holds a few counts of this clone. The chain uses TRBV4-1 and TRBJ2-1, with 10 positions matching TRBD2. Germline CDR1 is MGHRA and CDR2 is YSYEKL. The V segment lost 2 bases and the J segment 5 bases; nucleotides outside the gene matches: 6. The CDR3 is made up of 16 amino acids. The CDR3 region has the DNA TGCGCCAGCAGCCAACGGGAGCGGGGGGGAAACAATGAGCAGTTCTTC. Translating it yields CASSQRERGGNNEQFF.

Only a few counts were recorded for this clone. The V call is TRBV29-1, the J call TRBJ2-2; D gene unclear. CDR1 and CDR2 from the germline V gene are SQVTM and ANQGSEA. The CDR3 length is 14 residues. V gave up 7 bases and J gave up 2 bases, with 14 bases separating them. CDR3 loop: CSGPLTGNTGELFF. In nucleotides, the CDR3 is TGCAGCGGGCCCTTGACGGGTAACACCGGGGAGCTGTTTTTT.

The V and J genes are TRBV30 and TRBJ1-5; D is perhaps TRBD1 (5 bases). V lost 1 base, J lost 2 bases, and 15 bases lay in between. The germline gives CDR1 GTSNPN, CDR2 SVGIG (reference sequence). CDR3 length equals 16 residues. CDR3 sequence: CAWSGRVGGGNQPQHF. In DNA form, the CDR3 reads TGTGCCTGGAGTGGACGGGTCGGGGGTGGCAATCAGCCCCAGCATTTT.

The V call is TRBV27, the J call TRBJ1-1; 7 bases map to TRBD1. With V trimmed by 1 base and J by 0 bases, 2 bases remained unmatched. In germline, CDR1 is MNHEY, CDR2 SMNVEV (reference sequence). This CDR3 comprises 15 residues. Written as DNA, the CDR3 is TGTGCCAGCAGTTTATGGGGGACAGTGAACACTGAAGCTTTCTTT. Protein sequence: CASSLWGTVNTEAFF.

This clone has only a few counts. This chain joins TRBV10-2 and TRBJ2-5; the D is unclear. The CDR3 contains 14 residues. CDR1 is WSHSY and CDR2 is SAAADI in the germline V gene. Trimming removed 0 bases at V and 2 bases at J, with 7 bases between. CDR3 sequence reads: CASSESNRQETQYF. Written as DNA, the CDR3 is TGCGCCAGCAGTGAGTCGAACAGACAAGAGACCCAGTACTTC.

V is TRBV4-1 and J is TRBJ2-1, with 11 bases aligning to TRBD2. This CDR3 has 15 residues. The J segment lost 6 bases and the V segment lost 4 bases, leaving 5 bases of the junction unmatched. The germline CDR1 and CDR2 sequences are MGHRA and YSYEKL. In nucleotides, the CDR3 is TGCGCCAGCAGCCTAGCGGGAGGGTCTGCCAATGAGCAGTTCTTC. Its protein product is CASSLAGGSANEQFF.

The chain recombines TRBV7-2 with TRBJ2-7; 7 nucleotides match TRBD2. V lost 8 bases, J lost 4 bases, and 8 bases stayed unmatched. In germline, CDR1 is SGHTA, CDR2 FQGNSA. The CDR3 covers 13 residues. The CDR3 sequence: CASSGGGVYEQYF. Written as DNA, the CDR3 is TGTGCCAGCTCTGGGGGAGGGGTTTACGAGCAGTACTTC.

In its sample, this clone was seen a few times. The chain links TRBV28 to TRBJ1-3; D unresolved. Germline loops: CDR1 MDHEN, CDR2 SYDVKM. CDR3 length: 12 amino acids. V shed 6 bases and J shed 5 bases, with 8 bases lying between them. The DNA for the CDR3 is TGTGCCAGCAGGCGAAAGAGAAACACCATATATTTT. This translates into CASRRKRNTIYF.

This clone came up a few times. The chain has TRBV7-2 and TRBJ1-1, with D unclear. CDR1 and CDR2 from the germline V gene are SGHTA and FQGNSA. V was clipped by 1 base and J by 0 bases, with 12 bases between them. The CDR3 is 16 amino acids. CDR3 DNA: TGTGCCAGCAGCTTAGAGGGAGGACCTTTGAACACTGAAGCTTTCTTT. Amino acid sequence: CASSLEGGPLNTEAFF. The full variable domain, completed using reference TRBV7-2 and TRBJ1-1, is GAGVSQSPSNKVTEKGKDVELRCDPISGHTALYWYRQSLGQGLEFLIYFQGNSAPDKSGLPSDRFSAERTGGSVSTLTIQRTQQEDSAVYLCASSLEGGPLNTEAFFGQGTRLTVV.

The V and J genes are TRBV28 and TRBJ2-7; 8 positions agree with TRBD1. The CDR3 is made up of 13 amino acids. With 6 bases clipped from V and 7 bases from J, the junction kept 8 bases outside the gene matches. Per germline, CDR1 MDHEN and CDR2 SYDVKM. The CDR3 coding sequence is TGTGCCAGCAGACAGGGGGGTCGGGTGGAGCAGTACTTC. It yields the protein CASRQGGRVEQYF.

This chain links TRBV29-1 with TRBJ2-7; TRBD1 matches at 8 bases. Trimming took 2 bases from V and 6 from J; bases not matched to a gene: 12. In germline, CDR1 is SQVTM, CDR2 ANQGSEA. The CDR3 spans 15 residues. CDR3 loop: CSVESPGQGGGEQYV. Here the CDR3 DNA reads TGCAGCGTTGAATCACCCGGACAGGGAGGTGGCGAGCAGTACGTC.

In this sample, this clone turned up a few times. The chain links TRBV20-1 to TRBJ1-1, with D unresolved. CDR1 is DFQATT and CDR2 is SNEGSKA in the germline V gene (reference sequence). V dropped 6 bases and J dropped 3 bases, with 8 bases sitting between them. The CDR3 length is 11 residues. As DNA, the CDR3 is TGCAGTGCAACAGACGACACTGAAGCTTTCTTT. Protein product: CSATDDTEAFF.

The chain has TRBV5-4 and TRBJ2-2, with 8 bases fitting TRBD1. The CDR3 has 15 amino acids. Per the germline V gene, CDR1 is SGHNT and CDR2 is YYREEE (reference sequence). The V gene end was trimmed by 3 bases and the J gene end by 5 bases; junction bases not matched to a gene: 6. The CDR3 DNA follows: TGTGCCAGCAGCTCGGACAGGGTGAGGACCGGGGAGCTGTTTTTT. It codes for CASSSDRVRTGELFF. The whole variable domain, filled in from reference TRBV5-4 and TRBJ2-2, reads ETGVTQSPTHLIKTRGQQVTLRCSSQSGHNTVSWYQQALGQGPQFIFQYYREEENGRGNFPPRFSGLQFPNYSSELNVNALELDDSALYLCASSSDRVRTGELFFGEGSRLTVL.

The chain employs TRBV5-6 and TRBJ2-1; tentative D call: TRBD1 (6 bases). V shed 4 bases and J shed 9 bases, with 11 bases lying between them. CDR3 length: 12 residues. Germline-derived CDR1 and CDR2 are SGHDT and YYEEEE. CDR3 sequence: CASSPRGSEQFF. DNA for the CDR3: TGTGCCAGCAGCCCCAGGGGTAGTGAGCAGTTCTTC.

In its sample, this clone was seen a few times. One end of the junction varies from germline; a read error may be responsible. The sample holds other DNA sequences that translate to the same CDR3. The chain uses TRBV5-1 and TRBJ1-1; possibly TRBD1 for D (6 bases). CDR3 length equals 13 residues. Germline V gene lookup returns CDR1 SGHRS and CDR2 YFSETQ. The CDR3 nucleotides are TGCGCCAGCAGCTTCGGGACATACACCGAAGCTTTCTTT. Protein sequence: CASSFGTYTEAFF.

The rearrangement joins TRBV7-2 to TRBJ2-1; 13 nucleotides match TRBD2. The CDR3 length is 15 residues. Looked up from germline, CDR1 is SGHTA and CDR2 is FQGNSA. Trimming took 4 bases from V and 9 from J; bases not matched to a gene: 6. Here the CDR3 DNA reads TGTGCCAGCAGCTGGACTAGCGGGAGTTCAGGTGAGCAGTTCTTC. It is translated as CASSWTSGSSGEQFF.

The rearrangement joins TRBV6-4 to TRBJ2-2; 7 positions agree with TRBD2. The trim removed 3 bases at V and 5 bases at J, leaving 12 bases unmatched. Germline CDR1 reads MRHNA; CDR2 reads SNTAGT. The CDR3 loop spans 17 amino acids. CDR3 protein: CASSEVPSGGRTGELFF. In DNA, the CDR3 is TGTGCCAGCAGTGAAGTTCCTAGCGGAGGTCGGACCGGGGAGCTGTTTTTT.

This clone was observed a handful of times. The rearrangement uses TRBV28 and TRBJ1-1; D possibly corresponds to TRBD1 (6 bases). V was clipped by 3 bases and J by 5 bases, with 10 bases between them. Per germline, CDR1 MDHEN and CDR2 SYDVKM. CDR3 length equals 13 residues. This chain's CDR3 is CASSFRGGTEAFF. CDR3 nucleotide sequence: TGTGCCAGCAGTTTTAGGGGGGGGACTGAAGCTTTCTTT.

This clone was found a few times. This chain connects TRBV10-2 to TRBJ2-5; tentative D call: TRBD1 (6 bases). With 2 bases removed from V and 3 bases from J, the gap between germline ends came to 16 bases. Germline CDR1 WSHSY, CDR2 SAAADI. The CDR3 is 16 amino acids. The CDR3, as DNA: TGCGCCAGCAGTGAGCTTTCCACGGGACAAGAAGAGACCCAGTACTTC. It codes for CASSELSTGQEETQYF.

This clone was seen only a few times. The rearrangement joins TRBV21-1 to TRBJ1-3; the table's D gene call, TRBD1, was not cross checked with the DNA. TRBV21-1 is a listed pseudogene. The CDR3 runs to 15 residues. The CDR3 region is CASSNRAGDGDTIYF. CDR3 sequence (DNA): TGTGCCAGCAGCAATAGGGCAGGGGATGGGGACACCATATATTTT.

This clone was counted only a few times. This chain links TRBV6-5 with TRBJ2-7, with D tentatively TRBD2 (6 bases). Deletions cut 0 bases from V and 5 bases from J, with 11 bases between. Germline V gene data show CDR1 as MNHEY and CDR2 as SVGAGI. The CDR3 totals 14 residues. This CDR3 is CASSYSEGGDEQYF. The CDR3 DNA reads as TGTGCCAGCAGTTACTCGGAGGGCGGGGACGAGCAGTACTTC.

The CDR3 DNA reads as TGTGCCAGCAGCCCCACTGGGAGGGCCGGAAACACCATATATTTT. Residues: CASSPTGRAGNTIYF. This rearrangement joins TRBV9 to TRBJ1-3; D remains ambiguous. The germline V gene encodes CDR1 SGDLS and CDR2 YYNGEE. V was pared by 4 bases and J by 4 bases, with 15 bases between. The CDR3 loop spans 15 amino acids.

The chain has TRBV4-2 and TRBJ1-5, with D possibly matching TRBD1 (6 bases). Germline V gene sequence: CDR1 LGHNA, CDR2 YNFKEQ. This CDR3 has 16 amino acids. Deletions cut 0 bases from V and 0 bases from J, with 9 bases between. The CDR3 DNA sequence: TGTGCCAGCAGCCAAGAGGGGACAAATAGCAATCAGCCCCAGCATTTT. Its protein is CASSQEGTNSNQPQHF.

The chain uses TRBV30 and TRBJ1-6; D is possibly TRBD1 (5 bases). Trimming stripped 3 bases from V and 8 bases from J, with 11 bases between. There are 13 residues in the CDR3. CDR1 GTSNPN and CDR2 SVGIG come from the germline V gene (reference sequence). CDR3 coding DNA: TGTGCCTGGAGCTGGGGCAGGGATTCACCCCTCCACTTT. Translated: CAWSWGRDSPLHF.